Following are 19 T cell receptor beta chains from one sample sequenced in a study of T cells in localized non-small cell lung cancer. Profiled with immunoSEQ multiplex PCR; TCRdb holds only in-frame clones, not every one. The table records under 35,000 clones, about 80% of them present only once. The material sequenced was peripheral blood, taken before any cancer treatment. Receptors originate from a male donor aged 60 or over with stage III squamous cell lung carcinoma.

The chain joins TRBV7-9 to TRBJ1-2; weak D call: TRBD1 (6 bases). The CDR3 extends over 17 amino acids. Germline values: CDR1 SEHNR, CDR2 FQNEAQ (reference sequence). The V end was cut by 6 bases, the J end by 2 bases, with 22 bases between. The CDR3 reads CASRGSGDTRNNYGYTF. CDR3 sequence (DNA): TGTGCCAGCAGGGGATCAGGGGACACTCGCAACAACTATGGCTACACCTTC. The variable domain in full, with the rest retrieved from reference TRBV7-9 and TRBJ1-2, is DTGVSQNPRHKITKRGQNVTFRCDPISEHNRLYWYRQTLGQGPEFLTYFQNEAQLEKSRLLSDRFSAERPKGSFSTLEIQRTEQGDSAMYLCASRGSGDTRNNYGYTFGSGTRLTVV.

This clone was observed a few times. This rearrangement joins TRBV15 to TRBJ2-1; D gene ambiguous. CDR1 is LNHNV and CDR2 is YYDKDF in the germline V gene (reference sequence). The CDR3 totals 18 residues. V lost 0 bases, J lost 0 bases, and 15 bases lay in between. CDR3 protein: CATSRDTYTEASYNEQFF. In DNA form, the CDR3 reads TGTGCCACCAGCAGAGATACCTATACAGAAGCCTCCTACAATGAGCAGTTCTTC.

This clone was seen a few times. The genes are TRBV15 and TRBJ1-1; possibly TRBD1 for D (5 bases). Deletions cut 5 bases from V and 4 bases from J, with 11 bases between. The CDR3 consists of 13 residues. Germline CDR1 reads LNHNV; CDR2 reads YYDKDF (reference sequence). The CDR3 coding sequence is TGTGCCACCAGCCCCGGGGGGAGCACTGAAGCTTTCTTT. Residues: CATSPGGSTEAFF.

The V gene is TRBV7-3, the J gene TRBJ1-1; D unclear. V gave up 3 bases and J gave up 1 base, with 6 bases separating them. The CDR3 is 13 amino acids. The germline gives CDR1 SGHTA, CDR2 FQGTGA. This CDR3 is CASSFAGNTEAFF. The DNA of the CDR3 is TGTGCCAGCAGCTTCGCAGGGAACACTGAAGCTTTCTTT. Using reference TRBV7-3 and TRBJ1-1 for the parts outside the CDR3, the full variable domain is GAGVSQTPSNKVTEKGKYVELRCDPISGHTALYWYRQSLGQGPEFLIYFQGTGAADDSGLPNDRFFAVRPEGSVSTLKIQRTERGDSAVYLCASSFAGNTEAFFGQGTRLTVV.

The chain employs TRBV6-5 and TRBJ1-1; D gene ambiguous. The CDR3 loop spans 13 amino acids. V was trimmed by 6 bases and J by 2 bases, leaving 10 bases between them. Germline CDR1 reads MNHEY; CDR2 reads SVGAGI. CDR3 nucleotide sequence: TGTGCCAGCAGAGTCGACGGAAACACTGAAGCTTTCTTT. Translated, it gives CASRVDGNTEAFF.

The genes are TRBV11-2 and TRBJ1-1; the D gene is possibly TRBD1 (5 bases). Germline CDR1 reads SGHAT; CDR2 reads FQNNGV. V lost 2 bases and J lost 5, with 9 bases in between. The CDR3 contains 13 residues. Here the CDR3 DNA reads TGTGCCAGCAGCTTACAGGGACGGACTGAAGCTTTCTTT. Its protein is CASSLQGRTEAFF.

This rearrangement joins TRBV18 to TRBJ2-3; 9 nucleotides align to TRBD2. CDR1 KGHSH and CDR2 LQKENI come from the germline V gene. The CDR3 loop spans 15 amino acids. The J segment lost 4 bases and the V segment lost 3 bases, leaving 5 bases of the junction unmatched. The CDR3 protein is CASSPRTSDADTQYF. In nucleotides, the CDR3 is TGTGCCAGCTCACCGCGGACTAGCGATGCAGATACGCAGTATTTT.

V and J are TRBV4-3 and TRBJ2-7, with TRBD1 identical over 10 bases. The CDR3 runs to 15 residues. The V segment lost 1 base and the J segment 3 bases; nucleotides outside the gene matches: 3. Germline CDR1 and CDR2: LGHNA and YSLEER. CDR3 in DNA: TGCGCCAGCAGCCAAGCGACAGGGGGCCTCTACGAGCAGTACTTC. Its protein is CASSQATGGLYEQYF.

This chain joins TRBV5-1 and TRBJ1-5; D gene ambiguous. Per the germline V gene, CDR1 is SGHRS and CDR2 is YFSETQ. V shed 4 bases and J shed 7 bases, with 12 bases lying between them. The CDR3 spans 13 residues. The CDR3 DNA reads TGCGCCAGCAGCGTGTACAGCGGGCAGCCCCAGCATTTT. Amino acids: CASSVYSGQPQHF.

CDR3 DNA: TGTGCCAGCAGCCAAGATCGGACTAGCCTACGCTACGAGCAGTACTTC. This sequence encodes CASSQDRTSLRYEQYF. The chain joins TRBV4-2 to TRBJ2-7; 8 bases fit TRBD2. Germline CDR1 is LGHNA and CDR2 is YNFKEQ. J lost 3 bases, V lost 0 bases, and 7 bases had no gene match. The CDR3 extends over 16 amino acids.

The chain links TRBV11-2 to TRBJ2-2; 7 bases agree with TRBD1. The CDR3 has 16 amino acids. The trim removed 6 bases at V and 1 base at J, leaving 8 bases unmatched. Germline V gene lookup returns CDR1 SGHAT and CDR2 FQNNGV. The CDR3 is CASRGDDRVNTGELFF. CDR3 nucleotide sequence: TGTGCCAGCAGAGGTGATGACAGGGTGAACACCGGGGAGCTGTTTTTT.

V and J are TRBV7-2 and TRBJ1-6; unclear D gene. Germline assignment: CDR1 SGHTA and CDR2 FQGNSA. The CDR3 is 14 amino acids. The ends were cut back, 5 bases at V and 5 bases at J, with 10 bases in the middle. The CDR3 nucleotides read TGTGCCAGCAGCCCCGGGCGGCATAATTCACCCCTCCACTTT. Translating gives CASSPGRHNSPLHF.

The gene calls are TRBV7-3 and TRBJ2-2; 7 bases line up with TRBD1. This CDR3 has 15 amino acids. V lost 5 bases and J lost 5; bases outside the gene matches: 8. In germline, CDR1 is SGHTA, CDR2 FQGTGA. CDR3 DNA sequence: TGTGCCAGCAGCCGTGGGACAGAGGGAACCGGGGAGCTGTTTTTT. It is translated as CASSRGTEGTGELFF.

The gene calls are TRBV30 and TRBJ1-1, with D unresolved. The CDR3 covers 12 residues. Per germline, CDR1 GTSNPN and CDR2 SVGIG (reference sequence). Trimming pared 2 bases from V and 2 bases from J, leaving 6 bases between. The CDR3 DNA sequence: TGTGCCTGGAGTCTACATAACACTGAAGCTTTCTTT. The encoded protein is CAWSLHNTEAFF.

This chain uses TRBV5-1 with TRBJ2-5, with 9 bases identical to TRBD1. Germline V lookup: CDR1 SGHRS, CDR2 YFSETQ. V lost 3 bases, J lost 2 bases, and 8 bases stayed unmatched. The CDR3 totals 16 residues. The CDR3 here is CASSSGQGRQQETQYF. The CDR3 DNA reads as TGCGCCAGCAGCTCGGGACAGGGAAGACAACAAGAGACCCAGTACTTC.

V gene TRBV11-2 combines with J gene TRBJ2-5, with D possibly TRBD2 on 5 matching bases. The V end lost 5 bases, the J end lost 1 base, and 14 bases lay between the germline ends. CDR3 size: 15 residues. The germline V gene encodes CDR1 SGHAT and CDR2 FQNNGV. The CDR3 nucleotides are TGTGCCAGCAGCAGGATACGAGGGATCCAAGAGACCCAGTACTTC. Translating gives CASSRIRGIQETQYF.

This chain uses TRBV27 with TRBJ2-2; D gene uncertain. This CDR3 is built from 13 residues. Germline assignment: CDR1 MNHEY and CDR2 SMNVEV (reference sequence). Trimming stripped 6 bases from V and 1 base from J, with 6 bases between. This CDR3 reads CASSWGNTGELFF. CDR3 in DNA: TGTGCCAGCAGCTGGGGGAACACCGGGGAGCTGTTTTTT.

The chain is built from TRBV28 and TRBJ2-5, with D uncertain. TRBJ2-7 matches the DNA end more closely, so the J call is doubtful. Germline values: CDR1 MDHEN, CDR2 SYDVKM. This CDR3 comprises 14 residues. CDR3 sequence reads: CASSLITVNYEQYF. DNA of the CDR3: TGTGCCAGCAGTTTAATAACAGTTAACTACGAGCAGTACTTC.

This clone was detected only once. The V and J genes are TRBV21-1 and TRBJ2-2; the table's D call, TRBD1, was not checked against the DNA. TRBV21-1 is shown as a pseudogene. The CDR3 runs 16 residues. The DNA for the CDR3 is TGTGCCAGCAGCCTTGGGACAGTGCGGAACACCGGGGAGCTGTTTTTT. Translating it yields CASSLGTVRNTGELFF.